The present T cell receptor beta chain was sequenced within a study of Ad26.COV2.S vaccination and SARS-CoV-2 variants. Points from the study as a whole: Spike-specific responses of CD8+ and CD4+ T cells were reported to display substantial breadth after vaccination.

Notes on this clone: Antigen specificity is unknown.

TCRdb keeps only in-frame clones here, not all; method: immunoSEQ multiplex PCR. This table has around 350,000 clones, approximately 90% appearing once. The receptor comes from a human donor who had recovered from COVID-19. Material: peripheral blood, obtained after recovery from COVID-19.

CDR3 DNA sequence: TGCAGTGCTAGTAGGGATTACGAGCAGTACTTC. This codes for CSASRDYEQYF. The chain uses TRBV20-1 and TRBJ2-7; D gene unclear. CDR1 and CDR2 (germline): DFQATT, SNEGSKA (reference sequence). V dropped 3 bases and J dropped 4 bases, with 7 bases sitting between them. This CDR3 is built from 11 residues.